A single sample gave rise to the 7 T cell receptor beta chains below, sequenced in a study of blood T cell repertoires in COVID-19 (dated by TCRdb to about 2020). Library method: the immunoSEQ multiplex PCR assay. TCRdb retrieved this table from immuneACCESS and kept in-frame rearrangements only. Not all clones are present; in checked studies, unresolved V genes account for under half, and no reason is known for the remainder. The sample table records approximately 170,000 clones; about 86% of these occur just once. The biggest ten clones account for approximately 4% of the sample. Specimen: peripheral blood. The receptor source for this set is a man aged 18 to 29 with active or convalescent COVID-19.

This rearrangement joins TRBV6-5 to TRBJ1-3; a possible D gene is TRBD1 (5 bases). CDR1 and CDR2 (germline): MNHEY, SVGAGI. This CDR3 spans 14 amino acids. V lost 4 bases and J 3 bases, leaving 10 bases between the germline ends. The CDR3: CASSSPGGGNTIYF. The CDR3 DNA reads as TGTGCCAGCAGTTCCCCGGGGGGTGGAAACACCATATATTTT.

A note on this clone: The same CDR3 is also encoded by other DNA sequences in this sample. V usage is TRBV18 and J usage is TRBJ2-6; D ambiguous. Germline CDR1 KGHSH, CDR2 LQKENI. V was shortened by 5 bases and J by 0 bases, with 8 bases between the two germline ends. This CDR3 spans 15 amino acids. The chain's CDR3 is CASSRGSSGANVLTF. The CDR3 coding sequence is TGTGCCAGCTCAAGAGGTAGCTCTGGGGCCAACGTCCTGACTTTC.

This rearrangement joins TRBV5-8 to TRBJ1-4; tentative D call: TRBD1 (5 bases). The CDR3 covers 15 residues. Germline V gene lookup returns CDR1 SGHTS and CDR2 YDEGEE. The V and J ends lost 4 bases and 8 bases respectively, with 18 bases between them. The CDR3 sequence is CASSPSGDPGEKLFF. DNA for the CDR3: TGTGCCAGCAGCCCGTCGGGGGACCCAGGGGAAAAACTGTTTTTT.

The rearrangement links TRBV2 to TRBJ1-6; 10 nucleotides agree with TRBD1. The germline V gene has CDR1 SNHLY and CDR2 FYNNEI. This CDR3 is built from 16 residues. With 6 bases clipped from V and 5 bases from J, the junction kept 7 bases outside the gene matches. The DNA of the CDR3 is TGTGCCAGCAGCGGACCGGGGACAGGGGATAATTCACCCCTCCACTTT. Residues: CASSGPGTGDNSPLHF. The full variable domain, in which reference TRBV2 and TRBJ1-6 provide the parts outside the CDR3, is EPEVTQTPSHQVTQMGQEVILRCVPISNHLYFYWYRQILGQKVEFLVSFYNNEISEKSEIFDDQFSVERPDGSNFTLKIRSTKLEDSAMYFCASSGPGTGDNSPLHFGNGTRLTVT.

In DNA form, the CDR3 reads TGTGCCATCGGAGCAGGGGTTCAGCCCCAGCATTTT. Its translation: CAIGAGVQPQHF. The V call is TRBV10-3, the J call TRBJ1-5, with a tentative D call TRBD1 (6 bases). The CDR3 runs 12 residues. The germline gives CDR1 ENHRY, CDR2 SYGVKD. The ends were cut back, 8 bases at V and 6 bases at J, with 11 bases in the middle.

Only a few counts were recorded for this clone. This chain uses TRBV2 with TRBJ1-5; D possibly corresponds to TRBD1 (5 bases). Trimming left V 4 bases short and J 7 bases short, with 14 bases between. Germline loops: CDR1 SNHLY, CDR2 FYNNEI. The CDR3 contains 14 residues. The CDR3, as DNA: TGTGCCAGCAGTGTATACAGGAAGGAGCAGCCCCAGCATTTT. Translating it yields CASSVYRKEQPQHF.

The rearrangement links TRBV23-1 to TRBJ1-5, with 7 bases matching TRBD1. TRBV23-1 is known as an ORF, though its function is uncertain. The V and J ends lost 3 bases and 4 bases, in that order; junction bases with no gene match: 12. The CDR3 has 17 amino acids. The CDR3 coding sequence is TGCGCCAGCAGTCAGTCCCTCGTGACAGGGTTAAATCAGCCCCAGCATTTT. Translation: CASSQSLVTGLNQPQHF.